Shown below are 13 T cell receptor beta chains from a single sample sequenced in a study of T cell changes during pregnancy in multiple sclerosis. This table comes from immunoSEQ multiplex PCR, and its TCRdb copy is limited to in-frame clones, with some not included. The sample contains 30,000 to 40,000 clones, approximately 90% of which appear only once. Material: CD8+ T cells from peripheral blood mononuclear cells, obtained in the third trimester of pregnancy. These receptors came from a female donor with multiple sclerosis, enrolled in a pregnancy study.

This chain joins TRBV4-2 and TRBJ2-5; 7 bases map to TRBD2. The CDR3 loop spans 12 amino acids. The V and J ends lost 4 bases and 5 bases, in that order; junction bases with no gene match: 1. Germline V gene sequence: CDR1 LGHNA, CDR2 YNFKEQ. The CDR3 bases are TGTGCCAGCAGCCCCGGGGGGGAGACCCAGTACTTC. This encodes CASSPGGETQYF.

The chain carries TRBV7-6 and TRBJ1-4, with 7 nucleotides matching TRBD1. The CDR3 sequence is 16 residues long. V was clipped by 5 bases and J by 3 bases; unmatched bases: 9. Germline CDR1 reads SGHVS; CDR2 reads FNYEAQ. CDR3 amino acids: CASSPQTGSANEKLFF. The CDR3 nucleotides read TGTGCCAGCAGCCCACAGACAGGGTCTGCTAATGAAAAACTGTTTTTT.

CDR3 nucleotide sequence: TGCGCCAGCAGCTGGGCGGGCCTTCAAGAGACCCAGTACTTC. Residues: CASSWAGLQETQYF. V usage is TRBV5-1 and J usage is TRBJ2-5; D is perhaps TRBD2 (5 bases). Looked up from germline, CDR1 is SGHRS and CDR2 is YFSETQ. This CDR3 has 14 residues. The ends were cut back, 3 bases at V and 2 bases at J, with 11 bases in the middle.

The chain is built from TRBV6-4 and TRBJ1-1, with D perhaps TRBD1 (6 bases). CDR3 length equals 15 residues. V dropped 3 bases and J dropped 4 bases, with 15 bases sitting between them. Germline assignment: CDR1 MRHNA and CDR2 SNTAGT. The CDR3 region has the DNA TGTGCCAGCAGTGATAGCATGGGGGCGGCCACTGAAGCTTTCTTT. This translates into CASSDSMGAATEAFF.

The rearrangement uses TRBV9 and TRBJ1-1; D gene ambiguous. The CDR3 is 15 residues long. Germline assignment: CDR1 SGDLS and CDR2 YYNGEE. The V gene lost 0 bases and the J gene lost 5 bases, with 14 bases spanning the gap. CDR3 residues: CASSVAAATGTEAFF. The DNA of the CDR3 is TGTGCCAGCAGCGTAGCGGCAGCAACGGGGACTGAAGCTTTCTTT.

V is TRBV5-4 and J is TRBJ1-4, with D unresolved. Trimming cost V 7 bases and J 0 bases, with 10 bases left between them. The germline V gene has CDR1 SGHNT and CDR2 YYREEE (reference sequence). This CDR3 is built from 14 residues. This CDR3 is CASSELATNEKLFF. As DNA, the CDR3 is TGTGCCAGCTCCGAACTGGCAACTAATGAAAAACTGTTTTTT.

This sequence joins TRBV30 and TRBJ1-2; D may be TRBD1 (5 bases). V lost 4 bases and J lost 6, with 24 bases in between. CDR1 GTSNPN and CDR2 SVGIG come from the germline V gene (reference sequence). The CDR3 spans 16 residues. The CDR3 sequence: CAWKYRSALRRDGYTF. The DNA for the CDR3 is TGTGCCTGGAAATACAGGTCGGCCCTCAGGAGGGATGGCTACACCTTC.

The chain links TRBV7-6 to TRBJ2-1; the match to TRBD1 covers 9 bases. The CDR3 is 14 amino acids. The V and J ends lost 5 bases and 7 bases, in that order; junction bases with no gene match: 6. Per germline, CDR1 SGHVS and CDR2 FNYEAQ. CDR3 bases: TGTGCCAGCAGCCTTGGGACAGGGTTTAATGAGCAGTTCTTC. Translation: CASSLGTGFNEQFF.

The table lists this clone with a count of one. The chain combines TRBV7-9 with TRBJ2-1; D is perhaps TRBD2 (5 bases). The CDR3 length is 13 residues. V was shortened by 7 bases and J by 8 bases, with 15 bases between the two germline ends. CDR1 is SEHNR, CDR2 FQNEAQ, per germline (reference sequence). The CDR3: CASTLLGSDEQFF. As DNA, the CDR3 is TGTGCCAGCACCCTGTTAGGGAGCGATGAGCAGTTCTTC.

This chain joins TRBV27 and TRBJ1-1; D not resolved. CDR1 is MNHEY and CDR2 is SMNVEV in the germline V gene (reference sequence). V gave up 2 bases and J gave up 5 bases, with 21 bases separating them. The CDR3 is 17 residues long. DNA of the CDR3: TGTGCCAGCAGTTTAATTTACCCCATCGGAGAGGATACTGAAGCTTTCTTT. Protein sequence: CASSLIYPIGEDTEAFF.

The J gene is TRBJ2-7, the V gene TRBV21-1; the table gives TRBD1 as D, unverified against the DNA. TRBV21-1 is assigned pseudogene status. There are 16 residues in the CDR3. The CDR3 region is CASSLQGAQKIYEQYF. The DNA for the CDR3 is TGTGCCAGCAGTCTACAGGGGGCTCAGAAAATCTACGAGCAGTACTTC.

The chain links TRBV2 to TRBJ2-7; D unresolved. CDR3 length: 11 residues. V lost 4 bases to trimming and J lost 3 bases, with 4 bases between them. Germline CDR1 reads SNHLY; CDR2 reads FYNNEI. For the CDR3, the DNA is TGTGCCAGCAGTGCCTACTACGAGCAGTACTTC. It specifies CASSAYYEQYF.

This chain uses TRBV9 with TRBJ1-5; D perhaps matches TRBD1 (6 bases). The CDR3 contains 15 residues. Germline V CDR1 and CDR2: SGDLS, YYNGEE. V was shortened by 2 bases and J by 3 bases, with 12 bases between the two germline ends. As DNA, the CDR3 is TGTGCCAGCAGCGTCGAACAGGGCTTCAATCAGCCCCAGCATTTT. It translates to CASSVEQGFNQPQHF.